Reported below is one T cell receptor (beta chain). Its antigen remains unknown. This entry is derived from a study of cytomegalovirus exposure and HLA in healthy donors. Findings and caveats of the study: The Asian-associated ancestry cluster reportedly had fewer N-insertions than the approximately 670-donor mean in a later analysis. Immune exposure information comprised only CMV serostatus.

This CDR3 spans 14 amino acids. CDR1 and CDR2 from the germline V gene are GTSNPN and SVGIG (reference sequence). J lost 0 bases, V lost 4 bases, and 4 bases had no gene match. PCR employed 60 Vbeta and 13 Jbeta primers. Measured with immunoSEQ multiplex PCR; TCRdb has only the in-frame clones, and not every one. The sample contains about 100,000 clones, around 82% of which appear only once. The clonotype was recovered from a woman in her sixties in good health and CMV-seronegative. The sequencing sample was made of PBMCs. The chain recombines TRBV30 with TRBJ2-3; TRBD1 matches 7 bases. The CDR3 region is CAWKGQESTDTQYF. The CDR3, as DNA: TGTGCCTGGAAAGGACAGGAAAGCACAGATACGCAGTATTTT.